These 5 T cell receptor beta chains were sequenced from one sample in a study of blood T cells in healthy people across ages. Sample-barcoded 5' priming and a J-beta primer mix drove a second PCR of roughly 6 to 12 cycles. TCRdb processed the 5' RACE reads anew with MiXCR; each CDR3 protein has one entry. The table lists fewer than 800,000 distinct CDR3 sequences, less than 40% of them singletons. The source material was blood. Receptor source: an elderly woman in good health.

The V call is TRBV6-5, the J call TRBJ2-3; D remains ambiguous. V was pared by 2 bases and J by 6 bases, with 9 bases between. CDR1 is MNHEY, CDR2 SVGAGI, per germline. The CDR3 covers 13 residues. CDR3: CASSYRIPDTQYF. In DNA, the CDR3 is TGTGCCAGCAGTTACCGGATTCCCGATACGCAGTATTTT.

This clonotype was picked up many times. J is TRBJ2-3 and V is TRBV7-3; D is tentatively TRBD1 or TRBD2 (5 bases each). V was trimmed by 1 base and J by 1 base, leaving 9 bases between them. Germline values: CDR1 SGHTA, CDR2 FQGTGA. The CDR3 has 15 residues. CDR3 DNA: TGTGCCAGCAGCTTAAAGCTGGGGGGCACAGATACGCAGTATTTT. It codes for CASSLKLGGTDTQYF.

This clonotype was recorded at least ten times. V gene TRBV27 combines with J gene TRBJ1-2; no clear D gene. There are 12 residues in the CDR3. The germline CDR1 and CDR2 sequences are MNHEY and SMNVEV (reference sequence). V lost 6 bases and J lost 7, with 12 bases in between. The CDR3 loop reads CASRRAVGGYTF. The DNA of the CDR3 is TGTGCCAGCAGAAGGGCAGTTGGTGGCTACACCTTC.

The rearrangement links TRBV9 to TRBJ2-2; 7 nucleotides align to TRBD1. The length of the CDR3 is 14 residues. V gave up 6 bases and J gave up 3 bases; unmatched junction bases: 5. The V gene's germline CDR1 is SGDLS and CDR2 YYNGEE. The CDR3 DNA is TGTGCCAGCACAAAGGGGGCCGACACCGGGGAGCTGTTTTTT. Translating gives CASTKGADTGELFF.

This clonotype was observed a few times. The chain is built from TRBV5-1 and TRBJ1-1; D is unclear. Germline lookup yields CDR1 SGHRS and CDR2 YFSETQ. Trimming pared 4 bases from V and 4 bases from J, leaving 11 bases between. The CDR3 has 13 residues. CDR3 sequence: CASSANPGTEAFF. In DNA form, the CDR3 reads TGCGCCAGCAGCGCCAATCCCGGCACTGAAGCTTTCTTT.